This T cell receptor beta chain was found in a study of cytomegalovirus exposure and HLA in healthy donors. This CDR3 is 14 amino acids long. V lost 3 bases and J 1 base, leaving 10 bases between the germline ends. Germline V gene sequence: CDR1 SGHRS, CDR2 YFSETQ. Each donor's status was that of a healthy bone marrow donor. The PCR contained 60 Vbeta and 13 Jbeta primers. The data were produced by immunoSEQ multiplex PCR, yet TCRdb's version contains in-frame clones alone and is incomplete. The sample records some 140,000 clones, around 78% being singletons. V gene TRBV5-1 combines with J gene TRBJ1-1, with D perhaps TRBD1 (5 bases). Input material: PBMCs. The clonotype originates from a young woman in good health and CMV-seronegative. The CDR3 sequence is CASSSTQGNTEAFF. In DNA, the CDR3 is TGCGCCAGCAGCTCGACCCAGGGGAACACTGAAGCTTTCTTT.